Reported below is one T cell receptor (beta chain). CDR3 length equals 13 residues. With 0 bases removed from V and 10 bases from J, the gap between germline ends came to 12 bases. Germline V lookup: CDR1 MNHNY, CDR2 SVGAGI (reference sequence). Sequenced by immunoSEQ multiplex PCR; TCRdb stores in-frame clones only, minus some. The data contain 100,000 to 150,000 clones, approximately 90% of them singletons. These data come from a study of control samples from healthy donors and cancer patients. The source is a woman aged 50 to 60 in good health. The V and J genes are TRBV6-6 and TRBJ1-1; D is unresolved. Sequenced sample: blood. CDR3 sequence reads: CASSYSTGLIAFF. The CDR3 coding sequence is TGTGCCAGCAGTTACTCGACTGGGCTGATAGCTTTCTTT.